Shown below are 8 T cell receptor beta chains from a single sample sequenced in a study of cytomegalovirus exposure and HLA in healthy donors (dated by TCRdb to 2015 to 2018). The receptor library was made with the immunoSEQ multiplex PCR assay. For the multiplex PCR, a mixture combining 60 forward primers for TCR Vbeta segments and 13 reverse primers for TCR Jbeta segments was used. TCRdb carries this immuneACCESS record with in-frame sequences only. Its versions omit some clonotypes, under half of them owing to an unresolved V gene in the studies checked, with the rest unexplained. This sample is represented by about 260,000 clones; about four fifths of them were singletons. Clones ranked in the top ten supply approximately 2% of the sample. Sequencing used PBMCs. Source of these receptors: a woman between 35 and 50 years old in good health and CMV-seropositive.

With regard to this clone: An end of the junction does not agree with germline; a read error may underlie this. Other DNA sequences from this sample encode an identical CDR3 as well. The rearrangement links TRBV6-5 to TRBJ2-7, with a possible D match to TRBD2 (6 bases). This CDR3 region has 14 residues. Germline V lookup: CDR1 MNHEY, CDR2 SVGAGI. DNA of the CDR3: TGTGCCAGCAGCCGTGACTCGGGAGTGGGAGAGCAGTACTTT. Its translation: CASSRDSGVGEQYF.

The count of this clone is one. This chain joins TRBV18 and TRBJ2-3; D is perhaps TRBD1 (6 bases). CDR3 length: 14 residues. The V gene's germline CDR1 is KGHSH and CDR2 LQKENI. V was pared by 6 bases and J by 5 bases, with 15 bases between. CDR3 nucleotides: TGTGCCAGCTCGTCCCGACAGGAACGAGATACGCAGTATTTT. Protein sequence: CASSSRQERDTQYF.

The V call is TRBV28, the J call TRBJ1-1; D uncertain. Looked up from germline, CDR1 is MDHEN and CDR2 is SYDVKM. This CDR3 has 15 residues. Trimming cost V 8 bases and J 1 base, with 17 bases left between them. The CDR3 is CASQLLTRGNTEAFF. The CDR3 DNA is TGTGCCAGCCAGTTGCTCACACGAGGGAACACTGAAGCTTTCTTT.

The chain joins TRBV11-3 to TRBJ1-1; TRBD1 is a possible D gene (5 bases). Trimming took off 5 bases at V and 5 bases at J, with 18 bases between the two ends. The CDR3 runs 15 residues. Germline values: CDR1 SGHNT, CDR2 YENEEA. The CDR3 loop is CASSGWGGELTEAFF. CDR3 nucleotides: TGTGCCAGCAGCGGATGGGGGGGTGAATTAACTGAAGCTTTCTTT.

This chain links TRBV7-2 with TRBJ2-7; the match to TRBD1 covers 7 bases. Germline CDR1 SGHTA, CDR2 FQGNSA. Losses at the gene ends were 4 bases for V and 4 bases for J; bases not matched to a gene: 4. CDR3 length: 13 amino acids. CDR3 coding DNA: TGTGCCAGCAGCTCGGACAGGACTTACGAGCAGTACTTC. This gives the protein CASSSDRTYEQYF.

V and J are TRBV7-8 and TRBJ2-7; 11 positions match TRBD2. CDR3 length: 15 amino acids. In germline, CDR1 is SGHVS, CDR2 FQNEAQ. The V segment lost 0 bases and the J segment 5 bases; nucleotides outside the gene matches: 3. CDR3 region: CASSLAGTSGHEQYF. The CDR3 DNA reads as TGTGCCAGCAGCTTAGCCGGGACTAGCGGTCACGAGCAGTACTTC.

V gene TRBV7-2 combines with J gene TRBJ2-7, with D hard to call. V was shortened by 1 base and J by 3 bases, with 10 bases between the two germline ends. Germline CDR1 is SGHTA and CDR2 is FQGNSA. The CDR3 covers 14 residues. The CDR3 spells CASSLERRSYEQYF. The CDR3 DNA is TGTGCCAGCAGCTTAGAAAGGCGGAGCTACGAGCAGTACTTC.

V and J are TRBV5-1 and TRBJ2-3; D is undetermined. The V and J ends lost 1 base and 0 bases respectively, with 9 bases between them. Germline CDR1 and CDR2: SGHRS and YFSETQ. The CDR3 has 15 residues. The CDR3 region is CASSLNTRSTDTQYF. CDR3 nucleotide sequence: TGCGCCAGCAGCTTGAATACGCGAAGCACAGATACGCAGTATTTT.